The 10 T cell receptor beta chains given below trace back to one sample, sequenced in a study of ipilimumab plus nivolumab after autologous stem cell transplantation. Using immunoSEQ multiplex PCR, the repertoire was profiled, and TCRdb retains in-frame clones only, with some absent. The sample yields tens of thousands of clones, 70% to 90% seen once. The sample here was PBMCs, taken in a trial of ipilimumab plus nivolumab as post-transplant consolidation. The receptors shown here come from a male donor with multiple myeloma.

The chain is built from TRBV28 and TRBJ2-4, with TRBD2 identical over 13 bases. V gave up 6 bases and J gave up 0 bases; unmatched junction bases: 5. Germline-derived CDR1 and CDR2 are MDHEN and SYDVKM. The CDR3 runs 17 residues. The CDR3 sequence: CASSLLAGGLAKNIQYF. CDR3 nucleotide sequence: TGTGCCAGCAGCCTACTAGCGGGAGGGCTAGCCAAAAACATTCAGTACTTC.

The chain is built from TRBV2 and TRBJ2-2; 10 bases line up with TRBD1. The length of the CDR3 is 14 residues. V dropped 11 bases and J dropped 3; count of bases not matched to a gene: 6. Germline lookup yields CDR1 SNHLY and CDR2 FYNNEI. The CDR3 here is CACRGQGDTGELFF. In DNA, the CDR3 is TGTGCCTGCCGAGGACAGGGGGACACCGGGGAGCTGTTTTTT.

V is TRBV2 and J is TRBJ1-5; unclear D gene. In germline, CDR1 is SNHLY, CDR2 FYNNEI. This CDR3 has 12 amino acids. Trimming left V 7 bases short and J 11 bases short, with 15 bases between. DNA for the CDR3: TGTGCCAGCACTATTTTAATAGGGTCCCAGCATTTT. Residues: CASTILIGSQHF.

This chain uses TRBV5-1 with TRBJ2-7; D tentatively fits TRBD1 or TRBD2 (5 bases each). Germline CDR1 reads SGHRS; CDR2 reads YFSETQ. The CDR3 runs to 16 residues. V lost 0 bases, J lost 0 bases, and 13 bases lay in between. In nucleotides, the CDR3 is TGCGCCAGCAGCTTGGCCGGGGCGCCCAGCTCCTACGAGCAGTACTTC. It specifies CASSLAGAPSSYEQYF.

The chain employs TRBV2 and TRBJ1-1; D is ambiguous. CDR3 length: 15 amino acids. Germline CDR1 and CDR2: SNHLY and FYNNEI. The V gene lost 2 bases and the J gene lost 0 bases, with 10 bases spanning the gap. CDR3 amino acids: CASSERGIMNTEAFF. The CDR3 DNA sequence: TGTGCCAGCAGTGAACGGGGAATCATGAACACTGAAGCTTTCTTT.

The CDR3 sequence is CASKSGTNTGELFF. The CDR3 coding sequence is TGTGCCAGCAAGTCAGGGACGAACACCGGGGAGCTGTTTTTT. The J gene is TRBJ2-2, the V gene TRBV6-4; D possibly corresponds to TRBD1 (5 bases). V was pared by 7 bases and J by 0 bases, with 9 bases between. Germline assignment: CDR1 MRHNA and CDR2 SNTAGT. CDR3 length: 14 residues.

V gene TRBV19 combines with J gene TRBJ2-3; D is unclear. This CDR3 has 13 amino acids. V lost 7 bases to trimming and J lost 1 base, with 9 bases between them. Per the germline V gene, CDR1 is LNHDA and CDR2 is SQIVND (reference sequence). DNA for the CDR3: TGTGCCAGTACCGATCTGGGCACAGATACGCAGTATTTT. This encodes CASTDLGTDTQYF.

A single count supports this clone. The gene calls are TRBV6-1 and TRBJ1-3; D gene unclear. CDR1 and CDR2 (germline): MNHNS, SASEGT. V lost 1 base to trimming and J lost 0 bases, with 7 bases between them. The CDR3 extends over 15 amino acids. CDR3 protein: CASSEDGNSGNTIYF. In nucleotides, the CDR3 is TGTGCCAGCAGTGAAGACGGGAACTCTGGAAACACCATATATTTT.

The V gene is TRBV7-9, the J gene TRBJ2-7; TRBD2 matches at 7 bases. CDR1 and CDR2 (germline): SEHNR, FQNEAQ (reference sequence). The trim removed 4 bases at V and 1 base at J, leaving 7 bases unmatched. There are 15 residues in the CDR3. CDR3 protein: CASSSSGVASYEQYF. In nucleotides, the CDR3 is TGTGCCAGCAGCTCCAGCGGGGTAGCGTCCTACGAGCAGTACTTC. Variable domain in full (rest from reference TRBV7-9 and TRBJ2-7): DTGVSQNPRHKITKRGQNVTFRCDPISEHNRLYWYRQTLGQGPEFLTYFQNEAQLEKSRLLSDRFSAERPKGSFSTLEIQRTEQGDSAMYLCASSSSGVASYEQYFGPGTRLTVT.

The chain carries TRBV29-1 and TRBJ1-3, with D unresolved. The CDR3 runs to 13 residues. Trimming shortened V by 5 bases and J by 0 bases, and 8 bases separated the two germline ends. Germline V gene data show CDR1 as SQVTM and CDR2 as ANQGSEA. CDR3 region: CSVQRSSGNTIYF. Written as DNA, the CDR3 is TGCAGCGTTCAACGGAGCTCTGGAAACACCATATATTTT.